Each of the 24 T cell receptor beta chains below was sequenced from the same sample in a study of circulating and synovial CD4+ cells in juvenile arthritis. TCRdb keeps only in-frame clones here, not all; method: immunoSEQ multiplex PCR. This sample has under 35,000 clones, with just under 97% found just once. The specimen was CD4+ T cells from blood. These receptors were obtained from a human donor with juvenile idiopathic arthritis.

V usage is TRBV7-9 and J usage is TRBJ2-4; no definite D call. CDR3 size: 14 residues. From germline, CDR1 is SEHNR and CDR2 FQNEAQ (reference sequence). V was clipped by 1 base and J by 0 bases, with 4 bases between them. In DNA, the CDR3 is TGTGCCAGCAGCTTAGGACTAGCCAAAAACATTCAGTACTTC. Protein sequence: CASSLGLAKNIQYF.

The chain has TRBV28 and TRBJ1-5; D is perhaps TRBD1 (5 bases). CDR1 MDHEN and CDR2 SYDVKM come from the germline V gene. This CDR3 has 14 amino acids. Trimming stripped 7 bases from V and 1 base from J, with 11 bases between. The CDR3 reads CASKGGQSNQPQHF. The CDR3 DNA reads TGTGCCAGCAAAGGCGGACAAAGCAATCAGCCCCAGCATTTT.

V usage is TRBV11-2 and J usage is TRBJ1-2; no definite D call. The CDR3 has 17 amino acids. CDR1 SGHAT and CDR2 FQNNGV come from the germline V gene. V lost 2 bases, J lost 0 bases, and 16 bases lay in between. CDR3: CASSLYPLLPANYGYTF. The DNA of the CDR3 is TGTGCCAGCAGCTTATACCCACTCCTACCCGCTAACTATGGCTACACCTTC.

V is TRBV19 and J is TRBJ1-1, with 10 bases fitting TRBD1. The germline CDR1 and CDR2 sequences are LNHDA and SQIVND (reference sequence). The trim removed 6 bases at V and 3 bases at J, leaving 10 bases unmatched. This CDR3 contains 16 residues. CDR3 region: CASSPTLGTGDTEAFF. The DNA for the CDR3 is TGTGCCAGTAGCCCAACGCTGGGGACAGGGGACACTGAAGCTTTCTTT. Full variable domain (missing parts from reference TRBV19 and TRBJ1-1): DGGITQSPKYLFRKEGQNVTLSCEQNLNHDAMYWYRQDPGQGLRLIYYSQIVNDFQKGDIAEGYSVSREKKESFPLTVTSAQKNPTAFYLCASSPTLGTGDTEAFFGQGTRLTVV.

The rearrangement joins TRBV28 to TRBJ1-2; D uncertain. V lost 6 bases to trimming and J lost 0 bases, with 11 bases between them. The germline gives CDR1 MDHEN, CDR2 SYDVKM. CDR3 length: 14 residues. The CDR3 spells CASRLGSSNYGYTF. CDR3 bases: TGTGCCAGCAGACTAGGCAGTTCTAACTATGGCTACACCTTC.

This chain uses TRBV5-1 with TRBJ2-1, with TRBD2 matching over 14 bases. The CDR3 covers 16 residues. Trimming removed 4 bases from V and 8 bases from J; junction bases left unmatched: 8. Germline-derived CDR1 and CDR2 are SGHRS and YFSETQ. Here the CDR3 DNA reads TGCGCCAGCAGCCTATGGGGACTAGCGGGAGAGCATGAGCAGTTCTTC. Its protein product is CASSLWGLAGEHEQFF.

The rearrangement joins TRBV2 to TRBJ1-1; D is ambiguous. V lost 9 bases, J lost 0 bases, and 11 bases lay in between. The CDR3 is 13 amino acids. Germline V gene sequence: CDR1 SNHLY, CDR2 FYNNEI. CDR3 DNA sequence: TGTGCCAGTAGTATCAGTATGAACACTGAAGCTTTCTTT. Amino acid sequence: CASSISMNTEAFF.

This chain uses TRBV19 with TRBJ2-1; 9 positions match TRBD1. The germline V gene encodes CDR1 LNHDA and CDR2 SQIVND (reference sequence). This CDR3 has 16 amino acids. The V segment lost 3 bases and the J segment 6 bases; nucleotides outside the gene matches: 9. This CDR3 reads CASSIPPWTGANEQFF. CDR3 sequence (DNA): TGTGCCAGTAGTATCCCCCCTTGGACAGGGGCCAATGAGCAGTTCTTC. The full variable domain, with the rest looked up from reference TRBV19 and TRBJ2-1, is DGGITQSPKYLFRKEGQNVTLSCEQNLNHDAMYWYRQDPGQGLRLIYYSQIVNDFQKGDIAEGYSVSREKKESFPLTVTSAQKNPTAFYLCASSIPPWTGANEQFFGPGTRLTVL.

The DNA of the CDR3 is TGTGCCAGCAGTTTATCCATCAATCAGCCCCAGCATTTT. Its protein is CASSLSINQPQHF. V is TRBV27 and J is TRBJ1-5, with unresolved D. Trimming shortened V by 0 bases and J by 3 bases, and 3 bases separated the two germline ends. This CDR3 spans 13 amino acids. Per the germline V gene, CDR1 is MNHEY and CDR2 is SMNVEV (reference sequence).

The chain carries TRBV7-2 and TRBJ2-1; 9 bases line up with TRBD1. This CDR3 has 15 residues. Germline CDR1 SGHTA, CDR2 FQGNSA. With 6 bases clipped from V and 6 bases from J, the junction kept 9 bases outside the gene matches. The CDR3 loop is CASSFGDRVGNEQFF. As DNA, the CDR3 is TGTGCCAGCAGTTTTGGGGACAGGGTGGGCAATGAGCAGTTCTTC.

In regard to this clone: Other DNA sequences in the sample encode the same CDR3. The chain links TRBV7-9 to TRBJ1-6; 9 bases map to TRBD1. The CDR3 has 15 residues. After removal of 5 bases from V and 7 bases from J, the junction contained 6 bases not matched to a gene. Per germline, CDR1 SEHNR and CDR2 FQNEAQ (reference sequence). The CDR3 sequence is CASSRQGVENSPLHF. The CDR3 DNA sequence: TGTGCCAGCAGCCGACAGGGGGTAGAGAATTCACCCCTCCACTTT.

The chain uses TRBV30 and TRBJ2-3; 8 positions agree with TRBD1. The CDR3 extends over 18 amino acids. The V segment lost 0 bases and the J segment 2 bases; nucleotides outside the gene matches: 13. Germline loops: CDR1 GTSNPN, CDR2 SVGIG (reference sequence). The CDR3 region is CAWSVHPRTGISTDTQYF. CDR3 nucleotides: TGTGCCTGGAGTGTACACCCGCGGACAGGGATTTCCACAGATACGCAGTATTTT.

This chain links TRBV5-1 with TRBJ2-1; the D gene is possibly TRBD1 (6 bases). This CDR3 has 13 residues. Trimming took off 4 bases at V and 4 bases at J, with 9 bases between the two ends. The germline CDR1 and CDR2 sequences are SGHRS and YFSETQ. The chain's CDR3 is CASSPGVYNEQFF. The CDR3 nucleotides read TGCGCCAGCAGCCCAGGGGTGTACAATGAGCAGTTCTTC.

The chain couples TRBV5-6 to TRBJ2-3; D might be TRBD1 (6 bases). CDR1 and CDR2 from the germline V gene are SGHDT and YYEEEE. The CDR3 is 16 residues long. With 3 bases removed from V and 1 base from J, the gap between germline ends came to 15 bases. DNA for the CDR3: TGTGCCAGCAGCTCACGTGGGGGCGCGCGCACAGATACGCAGTATTTT. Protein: CASSSRGGARTDTQYF.

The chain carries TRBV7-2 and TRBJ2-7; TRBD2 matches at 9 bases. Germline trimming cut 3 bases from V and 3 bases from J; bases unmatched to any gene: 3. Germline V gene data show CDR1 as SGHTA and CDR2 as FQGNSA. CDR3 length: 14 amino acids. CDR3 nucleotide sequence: TGTGCCAGCAGCTTTAGTAGCGGGGGCTACGAGCAGTACTTC. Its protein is CASSFSSGGYEQYF.

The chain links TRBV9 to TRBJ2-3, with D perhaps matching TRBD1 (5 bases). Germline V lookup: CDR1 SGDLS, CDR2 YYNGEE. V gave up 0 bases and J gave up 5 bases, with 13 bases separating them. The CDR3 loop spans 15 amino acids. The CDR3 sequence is CASSVEGIHQDTQYF. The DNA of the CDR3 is TGTGCCAGCAGCGTAGAGGGGATCCACCAAGATACGCAGTATTTT. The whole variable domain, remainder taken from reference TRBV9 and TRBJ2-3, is DSGVTQTPKHLITATGQRVTLRCSPRSGDLSVYWYQQSLDQGLQFLIQYYNGEERAKGNILERFSAQQFPDLHSELNLSSLELGDSALYFCASSVEGIHQDTQYFGPGTRLTVL.

The CDR3: CASSLAGNYEQYF. CDR3 nucleotides: TGTGCCAGCAGCTTGGCAGGGAACTACGAGCAGTACTTC. This sequence joins TRBV5-8 and TRBJ2-7; D is possibly TRBD1 (5 bases). V lost 0 bases, J lost 3 bases, and 7 bases lay in between. Germline CDR1 SGHTS, CDR2 YDEGEE. The CDR3 is 13 residues long.

CDR3 sequence (DNA): TGTGCCAGCAGCCGCAACGAGGATTCACCCCTCCACTTT. Its translation is CASSRNEDSPLHF. V and J are TRBV11-2 and TRBJ1-6, with unresolved D. CDR1 and CDR2 from the germline V gene are SGHAT and FQNNGV. The germline V and J ends were trimmed by 5 bases and 8 bases, with 10 bases remaining between them. This CDR3 has 13 amino acids.

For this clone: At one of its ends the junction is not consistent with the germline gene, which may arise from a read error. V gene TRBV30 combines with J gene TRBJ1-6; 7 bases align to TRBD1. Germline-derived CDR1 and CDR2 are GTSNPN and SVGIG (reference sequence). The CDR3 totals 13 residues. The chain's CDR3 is CAWSAQGNSPLHF. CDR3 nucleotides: TGTGCCTGGAGTGCACAGGGGAATTCCCCCCTCCACTTT. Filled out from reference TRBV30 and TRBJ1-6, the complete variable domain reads SQTIHQWPATLVQPVGSPLSLECTVEGTSNPNLYWYRQAAGRGLQLLFYSVGIGQISSEVPQNLSASRPQDRQFILSSKKLLLSDSGFYLCAWSAQGNSPLHFGNGTRLTVT.

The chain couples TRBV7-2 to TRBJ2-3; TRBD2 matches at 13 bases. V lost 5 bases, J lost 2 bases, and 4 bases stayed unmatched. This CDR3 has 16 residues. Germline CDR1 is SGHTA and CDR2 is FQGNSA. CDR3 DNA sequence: TGTGCCAGCAGCCTAGGACTAGCGGGGGTCACAGATACGCAGTATTTT. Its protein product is CASSLGLAGVTDTQYF. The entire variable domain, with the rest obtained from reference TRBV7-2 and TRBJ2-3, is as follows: GAGVSQSPSNKVTEKGKDVELRCDPISGHTALYWYRQSLGQGLEFLIYFQGNSAPDKSGLPSDRFSAERTGGSVSTLTIQRTQQEDSAVYLCASSLGLAGVTDTQYFGPGTRLTVL.

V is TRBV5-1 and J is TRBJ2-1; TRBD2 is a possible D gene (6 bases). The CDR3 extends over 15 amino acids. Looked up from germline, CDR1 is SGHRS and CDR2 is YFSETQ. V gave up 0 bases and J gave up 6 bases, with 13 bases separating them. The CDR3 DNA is TGCGCCAGCAGCTTGGCGGGAGTAGGTGGCAATGAGCAGTTCTTC. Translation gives CASSLAGVGGNEQFF.

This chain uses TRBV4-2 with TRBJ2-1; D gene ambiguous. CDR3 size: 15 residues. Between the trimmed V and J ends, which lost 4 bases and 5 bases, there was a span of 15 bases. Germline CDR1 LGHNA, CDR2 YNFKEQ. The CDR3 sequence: CASSPLDARDNEQFF. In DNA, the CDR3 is TGTGCCAGCAGCCCTCTAGACGCCCGGGACAATGAGCAGTTCTTC.

CDR3 DNA sequence: TGCGCCAGCAGCGGTGGCACTAGCGCTTACAATGAGCAGTTCTTC. Its translation is CASSGGTSAYNEQFF. The genes are TRBV4-1 and TRBJ2-1; 7 bases line up with TRBD2. Germline loops: CDR1 MGHRA, CDR2 YSYEKL. J gave up 4 bases and V 5 bases, and 8 bases lay outside the gene matches. CDR3 length: 15 residues.

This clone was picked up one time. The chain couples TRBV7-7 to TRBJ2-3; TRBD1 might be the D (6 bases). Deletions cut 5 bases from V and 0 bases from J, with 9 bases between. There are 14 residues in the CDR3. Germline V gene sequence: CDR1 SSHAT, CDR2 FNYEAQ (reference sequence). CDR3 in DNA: TGTGCCAGCAGCGCCACAGGGAGCACAGATACGCAGTATTTT. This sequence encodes CASSATGSTDTQYF.